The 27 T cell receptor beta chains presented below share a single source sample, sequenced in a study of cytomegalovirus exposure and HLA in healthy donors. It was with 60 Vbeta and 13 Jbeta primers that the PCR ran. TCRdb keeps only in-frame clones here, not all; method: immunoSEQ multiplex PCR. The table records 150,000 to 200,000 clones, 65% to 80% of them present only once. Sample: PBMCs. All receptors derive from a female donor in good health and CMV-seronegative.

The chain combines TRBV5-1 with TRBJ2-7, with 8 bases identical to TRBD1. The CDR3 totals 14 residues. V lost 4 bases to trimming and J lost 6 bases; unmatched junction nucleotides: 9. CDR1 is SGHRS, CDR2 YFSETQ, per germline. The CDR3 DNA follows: TGCGCCAGCAGCCCGGGGACAGGCGAAGGCGAGCAGTACTTC. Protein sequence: CASSPGTGEGEQYF.

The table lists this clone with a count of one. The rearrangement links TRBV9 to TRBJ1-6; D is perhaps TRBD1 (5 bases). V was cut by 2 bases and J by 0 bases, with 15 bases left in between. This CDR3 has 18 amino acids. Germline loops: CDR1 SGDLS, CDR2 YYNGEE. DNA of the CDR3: TGTGCCAGCAGCGTCTCAGCCCGGGGGAGCTCCTATAATTCACCCCTCCACTTT. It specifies CASSVSARGSSYNSPLHF.

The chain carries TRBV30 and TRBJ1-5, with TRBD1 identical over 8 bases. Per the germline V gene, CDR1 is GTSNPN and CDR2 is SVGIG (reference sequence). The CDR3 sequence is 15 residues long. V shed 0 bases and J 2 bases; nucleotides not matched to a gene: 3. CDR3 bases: TGTGCCTGGAGTGTAATGGGACAGGGCAATCAGCCCCAGCATTTT. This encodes CAWSVMGQGNQPQHF.

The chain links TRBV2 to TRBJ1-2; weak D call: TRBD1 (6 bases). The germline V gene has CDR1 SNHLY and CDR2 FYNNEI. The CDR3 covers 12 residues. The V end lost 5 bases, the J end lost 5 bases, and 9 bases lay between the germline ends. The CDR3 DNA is TGTGCCAGCAGTTTACAGGGATATGGCTACACCTTC. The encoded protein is CASSLQGYGYTF. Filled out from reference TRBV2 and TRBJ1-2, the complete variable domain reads EPEVTQTPSHQVTQMGQEVILRCVPISNHLYFYWYRQILGQKVEFLVSFYNNEISEKSEIFDDQFSVERPDGSNFTLKIRSTKLEDSAMYFCASSLQGYGYTFGSGTRLTVV.

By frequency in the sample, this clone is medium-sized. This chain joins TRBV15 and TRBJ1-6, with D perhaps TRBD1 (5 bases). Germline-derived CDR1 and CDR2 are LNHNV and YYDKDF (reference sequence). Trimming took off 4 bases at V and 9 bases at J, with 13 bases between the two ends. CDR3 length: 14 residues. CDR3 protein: CATSTLRGGSPLHF. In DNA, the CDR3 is TGTGCCACCAGCACCCTTCGGGGGGGTTCACCCCTCCACTTT.

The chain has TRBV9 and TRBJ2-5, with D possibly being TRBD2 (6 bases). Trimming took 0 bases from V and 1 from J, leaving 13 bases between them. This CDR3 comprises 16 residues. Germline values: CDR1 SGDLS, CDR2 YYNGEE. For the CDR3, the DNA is TGTGCCAGCAGCGTAGATAGCGGATACCTCCAAGAGACCCAGTACTTC. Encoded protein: CASSVDSGYLQETQYF.

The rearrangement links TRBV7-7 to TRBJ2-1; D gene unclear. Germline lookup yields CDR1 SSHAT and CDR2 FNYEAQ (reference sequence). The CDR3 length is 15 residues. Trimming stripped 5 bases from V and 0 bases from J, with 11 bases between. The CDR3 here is CASSLDSLSYNEQFF. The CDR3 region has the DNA TGTGCCAGCAGCCTCGACTCCCTCTCCTACAATGAGCAGTTCTTC.

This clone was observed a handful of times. CDR3 amino acids: CATAPGGTGRVYNEQFF. Here the CDR3 DNA reads TGTGCCACTGCGCCGGGTGGTACCGGGAGGGTCTACAATGAGCAGTTCTTC. The rearrangement uses TRBV10-3 and TRBJ2-1; TRBD2 aligns across 8 bases. The CDR3 is made up of 17 amino acids. Losses at the gene ends were 10 bases for V and 3 bases for J; bases not matched to a gene: 17. CDR1 is ENHRY, CDR2 SYGVKD, per germline.

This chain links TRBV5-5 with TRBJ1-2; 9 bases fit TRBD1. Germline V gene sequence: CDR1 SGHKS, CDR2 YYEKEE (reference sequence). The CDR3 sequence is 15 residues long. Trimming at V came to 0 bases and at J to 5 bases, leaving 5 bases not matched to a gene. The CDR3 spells CASSLVGQGTYGYTF. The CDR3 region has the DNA TGTGCCAGCAGCTTGGTGGGACAGGGAACGTATGGCTACACCTTC.

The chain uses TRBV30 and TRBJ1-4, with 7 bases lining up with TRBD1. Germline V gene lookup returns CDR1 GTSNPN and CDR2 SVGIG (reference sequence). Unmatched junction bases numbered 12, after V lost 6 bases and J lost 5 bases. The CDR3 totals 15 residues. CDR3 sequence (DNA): TGTGCCTGCCCAACTCAGGGGGGCTTGAATGAAAAACTGTTTTTT. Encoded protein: CACPTQGGLNEKLFF.

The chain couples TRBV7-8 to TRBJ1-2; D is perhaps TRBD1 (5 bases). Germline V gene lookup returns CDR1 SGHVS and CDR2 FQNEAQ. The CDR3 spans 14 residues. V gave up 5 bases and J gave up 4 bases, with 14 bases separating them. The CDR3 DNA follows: TGTGCCAGCAGCGGGATACAGGAGGGCTATGGCTACACCTTC. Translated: CASSGIQEGYGYTF.

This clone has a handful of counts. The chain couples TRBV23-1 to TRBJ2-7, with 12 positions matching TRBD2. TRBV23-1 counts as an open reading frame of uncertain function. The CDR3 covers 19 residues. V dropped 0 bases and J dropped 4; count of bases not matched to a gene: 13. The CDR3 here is CASSQSETSGRSGGYEQYF. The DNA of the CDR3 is TGCGCCAGCAGTCAATCGGAGACTAGCGGGAGAAGTGGGGGATACGAGCAGTACTTC.

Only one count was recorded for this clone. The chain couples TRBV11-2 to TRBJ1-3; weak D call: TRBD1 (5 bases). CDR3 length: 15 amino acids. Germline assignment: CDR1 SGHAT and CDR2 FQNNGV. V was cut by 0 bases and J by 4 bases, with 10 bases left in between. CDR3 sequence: CASSLERGGGNTIYF. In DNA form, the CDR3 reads TGTGCCAGCAGCTTAGAGCGGGGGGGAGGAAACACCATATATTTT.

The CDR3 protein is CASILDRAYEQYF. In DNA form, the CDR3 reads TGTGCCAGCATTCTGGACAGAGCCTACGAGCAGTACTTC. The chain recombines TRBV27 with TRBJ2-7; tentative D call: TRBD1 (6 bases). This CDR3 region has 13 residues. The germline V gene has CDR1 MNHEY and CDR2 SMNVEV (reference sequence). V gave up 7 bases and J gave up 2 bases, with 12 bases separating them.

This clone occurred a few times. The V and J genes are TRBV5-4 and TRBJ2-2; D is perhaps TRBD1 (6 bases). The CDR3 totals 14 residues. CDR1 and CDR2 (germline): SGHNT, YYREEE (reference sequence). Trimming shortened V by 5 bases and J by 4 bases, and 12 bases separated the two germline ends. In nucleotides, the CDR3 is TGTGCCAGCAGTCCAGTAGGGGGCACCGGGGAGCTGTTTTTT. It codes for CASSPVGGTGELFF.

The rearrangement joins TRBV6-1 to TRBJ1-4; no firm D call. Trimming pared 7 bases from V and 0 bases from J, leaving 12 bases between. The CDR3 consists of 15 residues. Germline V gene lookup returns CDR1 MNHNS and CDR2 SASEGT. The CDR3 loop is CASIPGPATNEKLFF. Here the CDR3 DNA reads TGTGCCAGCATCCCCGGTCCTGCAACTAATGAAAAACTGTTTTTT.

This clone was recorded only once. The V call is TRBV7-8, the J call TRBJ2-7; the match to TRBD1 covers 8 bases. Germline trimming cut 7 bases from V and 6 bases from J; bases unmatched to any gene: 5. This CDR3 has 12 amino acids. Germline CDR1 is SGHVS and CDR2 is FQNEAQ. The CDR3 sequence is CASTRGPGEQYF. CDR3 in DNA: TGTGCCAGCACCAGGGGGCCTGGCGAGCAGTACTTC.

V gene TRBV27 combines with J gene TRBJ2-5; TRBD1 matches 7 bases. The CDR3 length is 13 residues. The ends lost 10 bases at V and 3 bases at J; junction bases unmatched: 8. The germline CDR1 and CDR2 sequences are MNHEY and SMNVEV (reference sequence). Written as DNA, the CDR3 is TGTGCCACCCTAGGTGGGACAGAAGAGACCCAGTACTTC. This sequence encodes CATLGGTEETQYF.

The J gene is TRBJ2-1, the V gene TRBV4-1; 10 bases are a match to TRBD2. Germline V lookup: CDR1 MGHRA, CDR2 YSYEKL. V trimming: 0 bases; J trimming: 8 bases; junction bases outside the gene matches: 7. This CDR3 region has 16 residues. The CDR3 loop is CASSQERLAGVDEQFF. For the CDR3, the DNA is TGCGCCAGCAGCCAAGAAAGGCTAGCGGGAGTGGATGAGCAGTTCTTC.

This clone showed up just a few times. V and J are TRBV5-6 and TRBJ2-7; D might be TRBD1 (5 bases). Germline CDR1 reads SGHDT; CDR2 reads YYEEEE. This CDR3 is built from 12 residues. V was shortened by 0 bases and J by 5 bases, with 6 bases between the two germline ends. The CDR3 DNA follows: TGTGCCAGCAGCTTGGCCAGGGACGAGCAGTACTTC. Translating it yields CASSLARDEQYF.

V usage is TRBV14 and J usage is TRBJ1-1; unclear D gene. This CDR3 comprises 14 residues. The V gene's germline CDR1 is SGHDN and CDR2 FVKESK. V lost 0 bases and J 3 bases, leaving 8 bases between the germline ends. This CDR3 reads CASSQDRGYTEAFF. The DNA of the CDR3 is TGTGCCAGCAGCCAAGATAGAGGGTACACTGAAGCTTTCTTT. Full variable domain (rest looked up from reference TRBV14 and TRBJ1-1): EAGVTQFPSHSVIEKGQTVTLRCDPISGHDNLYWYRRVMGKEIKFLLHFVKESKQDESGMPNNRFLAERTGGTYSTLKVQPAELEDSGVYFCASSQDRGYTEAFFGQGTRLTVV.

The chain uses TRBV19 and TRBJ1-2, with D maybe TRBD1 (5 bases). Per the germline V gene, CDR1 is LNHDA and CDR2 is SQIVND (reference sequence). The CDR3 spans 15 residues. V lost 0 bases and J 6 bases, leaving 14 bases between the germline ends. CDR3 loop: CASSIERQGLHGYTF. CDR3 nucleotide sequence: TGTGCCAGTAGTATAGAGAGGCAGGGCCTCCATGGCTACACCTTC.

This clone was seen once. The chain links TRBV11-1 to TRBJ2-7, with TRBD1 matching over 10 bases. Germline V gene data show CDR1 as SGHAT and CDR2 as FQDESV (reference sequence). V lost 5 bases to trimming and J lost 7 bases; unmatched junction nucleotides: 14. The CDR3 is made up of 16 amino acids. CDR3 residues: CASSDISGTGEREQYF. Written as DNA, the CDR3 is TGTGCCAGCAGCGACATATCCGGGACAGGGGAGCGAGAGCAGTACTTC.

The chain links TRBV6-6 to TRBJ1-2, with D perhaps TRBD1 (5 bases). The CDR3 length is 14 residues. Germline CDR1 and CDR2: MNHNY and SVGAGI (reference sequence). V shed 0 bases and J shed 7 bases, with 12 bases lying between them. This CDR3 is CASSYSTRGGGYTF. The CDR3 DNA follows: TGTGCCAGCAGTTACTCGACGCGGGGCGGTGGCTACACCTTC.

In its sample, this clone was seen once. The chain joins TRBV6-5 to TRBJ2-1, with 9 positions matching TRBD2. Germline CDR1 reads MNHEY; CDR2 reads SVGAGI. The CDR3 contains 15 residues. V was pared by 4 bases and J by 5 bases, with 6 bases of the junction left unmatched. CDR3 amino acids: CASSSWGLANNEQFF. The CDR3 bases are TGTGCCAGCAGTTCTTGGGGACTAGCTAACAATGAGCAGTTCTTC.

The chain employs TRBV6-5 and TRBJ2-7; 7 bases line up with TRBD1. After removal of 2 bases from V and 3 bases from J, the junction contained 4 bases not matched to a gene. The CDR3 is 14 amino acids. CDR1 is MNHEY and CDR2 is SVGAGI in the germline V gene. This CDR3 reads CASSYRDRVYEQYF. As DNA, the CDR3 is TGTGCCAGCAGTTACAGGGACAGAGTCTACGAGCAGTACTTC.

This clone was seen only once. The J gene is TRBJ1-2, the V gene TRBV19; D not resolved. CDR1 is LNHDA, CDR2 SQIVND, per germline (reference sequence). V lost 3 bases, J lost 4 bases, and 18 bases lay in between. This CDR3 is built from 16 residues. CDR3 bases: TGTGCCAGTAGTATTAGCATCGCCACCGGGAGCTATGGCTACACCTTC. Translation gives CASSISIATGSYGYTF.